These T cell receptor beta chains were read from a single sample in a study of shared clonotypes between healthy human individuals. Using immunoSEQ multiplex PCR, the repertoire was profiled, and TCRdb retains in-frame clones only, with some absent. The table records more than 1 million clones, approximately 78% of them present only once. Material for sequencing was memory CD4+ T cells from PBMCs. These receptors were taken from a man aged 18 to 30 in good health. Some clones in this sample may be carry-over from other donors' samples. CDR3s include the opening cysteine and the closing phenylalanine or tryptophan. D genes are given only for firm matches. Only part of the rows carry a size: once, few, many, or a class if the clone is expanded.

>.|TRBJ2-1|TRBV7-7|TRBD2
TGTGCCAGCAGCAACGGACTAGCGGGAGTCGATGAGCAGTTCTTC
CASSNGLAGVDEQFF
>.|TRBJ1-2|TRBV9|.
TGTGCCAGCAGCGTAGGGCGGGGTGCGGGAGTACCGGGCTACACCTTC
CASSVGRGAGVPGYTF
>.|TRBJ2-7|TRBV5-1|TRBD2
TGCGCCAGCAGCTTGCGGAGCGGGAGCTACGAGCAGTACTTC
CASSLRSGSYEQYF
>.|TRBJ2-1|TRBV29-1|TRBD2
TGCAGCGTTGAAGATCAGTTTAGCGGGAGGGCCGGGGATGAGCAGTTCTTC
CSVEDQFSGRAGDEQFF
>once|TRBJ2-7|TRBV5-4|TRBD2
TGTGCCAGCGCCGCTCGGGCGGGAGGTGGCGAGCAGTACTTC
CASAARAGGGEQYF
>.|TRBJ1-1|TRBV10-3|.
TGTGCCATCAGTGAGTCGTCACGGAACACTGAAGCTTTCTTT
CAISESSRNTEAFF
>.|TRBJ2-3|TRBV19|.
TGTGCCACCACAAGGGACGCAGGGGCCGGAACAGATACGCAGTATTTT
CATTRDAGAGTDTQYF
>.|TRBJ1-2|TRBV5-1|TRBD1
TGCGCCAGCAGCACGGGGACAGGAGATGGCTACACCTTC
CASSTGTGDGYTF
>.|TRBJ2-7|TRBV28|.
TGTGCCAGCAGTTGGGAAAGGGTATCGACCTACGAGCAGTACTTC
CASSWERVSTYEQYF
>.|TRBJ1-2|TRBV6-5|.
TGTGCCAGCAGTTACTCCTGGACAGCGAGTAACTATGGCTACACCTTC
CASSYSWTASNYGYTF
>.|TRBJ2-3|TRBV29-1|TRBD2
TGCAGCGTTGGCCGCAGCGGGGTCACAGATACGCAGTATTTT
CSVGRSGVTDTQYF
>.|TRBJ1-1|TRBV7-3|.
TGTGCCAGCAGCTTCTCAGGGAACACTGAAGCTTTCTTT
CASSFSGNTEAFF
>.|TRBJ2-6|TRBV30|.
TGTGCCTGGACAGGGAGGCCTGCCGGGGCCAACGTCCTGACTTTC
CAWTGRPAGANVLTF
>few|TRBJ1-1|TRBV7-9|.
TGTGCCAGCAGCTTAGGAGGGAGGACTGAAGCTTTCTTT
CASSLGGRTEAFF
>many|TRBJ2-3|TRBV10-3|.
TGTGCCATAGGGCAGGGTGGGGGAGGAACAGATACGCAGTATTTT
CAIGQGGGGTDTQYF
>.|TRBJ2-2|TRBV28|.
TGTGCCAGCAGTTTAGGACTATGGGACGGGGAGCTGTTTTTT
CASSLGLWDGELFF
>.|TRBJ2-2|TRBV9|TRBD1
TGTGCCAGCAGCTTGAGGGGGCGGAGGAAGACCGGGGAGCTGTTTTTT
CASSLRGRRKTGELFF
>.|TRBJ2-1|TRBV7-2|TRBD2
TGTGCCAGCAGCTCCTTAGCGGGAGGGCTATATGAGCAGTTCTTC
CASSSLAGGLYEQFF
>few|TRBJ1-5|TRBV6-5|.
TGTGCCAGCAGCTCCGGGCTCCCCTCGCCCCAGCATTTT
CASSSGLPSPQHF
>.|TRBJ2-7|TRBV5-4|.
TGTGCCAGCAGCCCGAAAGGGGCCAGGGGCTACGAGCAGTACTTC
CASSPKGARGYEQYF
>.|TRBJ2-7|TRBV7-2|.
TGTGCCAGCAGTTCCGACGGCGGGGCCGGCTACTACGAGCAGTACTTC
CASSSDGGAGYYEQYF
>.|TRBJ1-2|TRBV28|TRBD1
TGTGCCAGCAGTACCGGGACAGGGCCGATATATGGCTACACCTTC
CASSTGTGPIYGYTF
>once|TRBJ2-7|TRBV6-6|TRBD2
TGTGCCAGCACCTTAGGGACTAGCGGGAGTCGCGAGCAGTACTTC
CASTLGTSGSREQYF
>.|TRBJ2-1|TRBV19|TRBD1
TGTGCCAGTAGTATAGGATGGCAGGGGGCCTACAATGAGCAGTTCTTC
CASSIGWQGAYNEQFF
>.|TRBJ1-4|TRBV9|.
TGTGCCAGCAGCGTCGGAGGAGCAACTAATGAAAAACTGTTTTTT
CASSVGGATNEKLFF
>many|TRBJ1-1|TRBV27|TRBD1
TGTGCCAGCAGTTTACGGGGACAGGGGGCCCTCTACACTGAAGCTTTCTTT
CASSLRGQGALYTEAFF
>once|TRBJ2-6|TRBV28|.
TGTGCCAGCACCCTTCGGGGGGCAGCTGGGGCCAACGTCCTGACTTTC
CASTLRGAAGANVLTF
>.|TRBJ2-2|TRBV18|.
TGTGCCAGCTCACCGTACACCGGGGAGCTGTTTTTT
CASSPYTGELFF
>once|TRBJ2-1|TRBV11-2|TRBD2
TGTGCCAGCACGCGTAGCGGGGGCGGTTATGAGCAGTTCTTC
CASTRSGGGYEQFF
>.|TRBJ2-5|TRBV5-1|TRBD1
TGCGCCAGCAGCACCTTCACAGGGGTAGAGACCCAGTACTTC
CASSTFTGVETQYF
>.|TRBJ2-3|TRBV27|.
TGTGCCAGCAGCCCTGGAGGTCAGGGGCGCACAGATACGCAGTATTTT
CASSPGGQGRTDTQYF
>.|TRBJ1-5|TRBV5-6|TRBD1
TGTGCCAGCAGCTTTAGCGGGACAGGGAATCAGCCCCAGCATTTT
CASSFSGTGNQPQHF
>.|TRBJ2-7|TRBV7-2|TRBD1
TGTGCCAGCAGCACGTGGACAGGGGGCTACGAGCAGTACTTC
CASSTWTGGYEQYF
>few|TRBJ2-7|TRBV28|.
TGTGCCAGCAGATCTCCGCAAAACTACGAGCAGTACTTC
CASRSPQNYEQYF
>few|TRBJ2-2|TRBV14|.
TGTGCCAGCAGCCAATTCACCCGAGGCGGGGAGCTGTTTTTT
CASSQFTRGGELFF
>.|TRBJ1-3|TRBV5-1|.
TGCGCCAGCAGCGAGCCCGACAGTATTGGAAACACCATATATTTT
CASSEPDSIGNTIYF
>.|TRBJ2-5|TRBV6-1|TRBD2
TGTGCCAGCAGTCTAGCGGGATTATTGGGAGAGACCCAGTACTTC
CASSLAGLLGETQYF
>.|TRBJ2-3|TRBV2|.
TGTGCCAGCAATTGGGTAACAGTCACAGATACGCAGTATTTT
CASNWVTVTDTQYF
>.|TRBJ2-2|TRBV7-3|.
TGTGCCAGCAGCTTCAGGTCGCGGACCGGGGAGCTGTTTTTT
CASSFRSRTGELFF
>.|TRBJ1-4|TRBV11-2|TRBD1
TGTGCCAGCAGCTTCTGGGGACAGATAAATGAAAAACTGTTTTTT
CASSFWGQINEKLFF
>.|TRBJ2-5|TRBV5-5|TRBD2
TGTGCCAGCAGCTTGGGGATTAGCGGGAGGCGCGAGACCCAGTACTTC
CASSLGISGRRETQYF
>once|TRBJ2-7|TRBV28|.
TGTGCCAGCAGTCTGATCGTACGCGAGCAGTACTTC
CASSLIVREQYF
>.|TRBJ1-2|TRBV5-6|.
TGTGCCAGCAGCTTGGTGTTTCCCGCCCAAGGGGTCTATGGCTACACCTTC
CASSLVFPAQGVYGYTF
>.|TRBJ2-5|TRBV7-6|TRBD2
TGTGCCAGCAGCTTAGCGATTGGACTAGCGGGAGGGCCGGGGGAGACCCAGTACTTC
CASSLAIGLAGGPGETQYF
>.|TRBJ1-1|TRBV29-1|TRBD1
TGCAGCGCCCGGGACAGGGGCGCTATGACTGAAGCTTTCTTT
CSARDRGAMTEAFF
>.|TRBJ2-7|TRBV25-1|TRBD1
TGTGCCAGCACCCCGGAGGCGGGACAGGGGGATCTATACGAGCAGTACTTC
CASTPEAGQGDLYEQYF
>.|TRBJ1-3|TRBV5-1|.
TGCGCCAGCAGCTTGCCCAGCGGGACCGCTGGAAACACCATATATTTT
CASSLPSGTAGNTIYF
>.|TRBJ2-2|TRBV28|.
TGTGCCAGCAGCTCCCCTAGTAAATTGGGCACCGGGGAGCTGTTTTTT
CASSSPSKLGTGELFF